This paragraph reports one T cell receptor (beta chain). Its specificity is unknown. These data originate in a study of T cells after yellow fever vaccination. Broader study findings: The presence of abundant clonotypes contaminating from the bulk population was possible in FACS-sorted repertoires.

TCRdb passed the 5' RACE reads through MiXCR, listing each CDR3 protein once. The sample has 140,000 to 150,000 distinct CDR3 sequences; about 6.9% are singletons. V trimming: 6 bases; J trimming: 0 bases; junction bases outside the gene matches: 1. The CDR3 has 14 amino acids. Germline-derived CDR1 and CDR2 are ENHRY and SYGVKD. Source: CD4+ T cells sorted from PBMCs, taken 10 days after the yellow fever booster vaccination. The J gene is TRBJ2-7, the V gene TRBV10-3; 11 nucleotides agree with TRBD2. The receptor's source is a man aged 25-40 years who received the YFV17D yellow fever vaccine. CDR3 sequence (DNA): TGTGCCATCAGAACTAGCGGGAGCTCCTACGAGCAGTACTTC. This codes for CAIRTSGSSYEQYF.